This entry lists 20 T cell receptor beta chains sequenced from one sample in a study of blood T cell repertoires in COVID-19. Clones were read by immunoSEQ multiplex PCR, and TCRdb kept only the in-frame ones, dropping some. The sample lists some 85,000 clones; roughly 87% were seen once. Specimen: peripheral blood. The receptor set was obtained from a man over 45 with acute or convalescent COVID-19.

This rearrangement joins TRBV2 to TRBJ2-2; TRBD2 aligns across 7 bases. J gave up 3 bases and V 6 bases, and 4 bases lay outside the gene matches. Germline assignment: CDR1 SNHLY and CDR2 FYNNEI. The CDR3 loop spans 14 amino acids. The CDR3 region is CASRQLADTGELFF. The CDR3 DNA reads as TGTGCCAGCAGGCAGCTAGCGGACACCGGGGAGCTGTTTTTT.

The chain has TRBV7-9 and TRBJ1-4; 7 positions agree with TRBD1. Per the germline V gene, CDR1 is SEHNR and CDR2 is FQNEAQ (reference sequence). The ends lost 0 bases at V and 8 bases at J; junction bases unmatched: 6. The CDR3 is 15 amino acids. For the CDR3, the DNA is TGTGCCAGCAGCTTAGCGGAGGGGGCGTGGGAAAAACTGTTTTTT. Its translation is CASSLAEGAWEKLFF.

The chain uses TRBV19 and TRBJ1-1; D may be TRBD1 (5 bases). Germline loops: CDR1 LNHDA, CDR2 SQIVND (reference sequence). The V and J ends lost 1 base and 1 base respectively, with 13 bases between them. The length of the CDR3 is 16 residues. CDR3 in amino acids: CASSIVQRTPNTEAFF. DNA for the CDR3: TGTGCCAGTAGTATAGTGCAACGGACACCGAACACTGAAGCTTTCTTT.

The chain links TRBV7-9 to TRBJ2-7; no definite D call. The CDR3 contains 15 residues. V was clipped by 1 base and J by 4 bases, with 14 bases between them. The V gene's germline CDR1 is SEHNR and CDR2 FQNEAQ (reference sequence). CDR3 sequence reads: CASSLDGSPAYEQYV. For the CDR3, the DNA is TGTGCCAGCAGCTTAGACGGGTCGCCCGCATACGAGCAGTACGTC.

The rearrangement links TRBV19 to TRBJ1-2; TRBD1 might be the D (6 bases). This CDR3 is built from 13 residues. In germline, CDR1 is LNHDA, CDR2 SQIVND (reference sequence). V was clipped by 10 bases and J by 5 bases, with 17 bases between them. CDR3 coding DNA: TGTGCCACCACCTGGACAGTGGGGTATGGCTACACCTTC. This encodes CATTWTVGYGYTF.

The chain links TRBV7-8 to TRBJ1-2, with D tentatively TRBD1 (5 bases). Trimming removed 5 bases at V and 8 bases at J, with 15 bases between. Germline loops: CDR1 SGHVS, CDR2 FQNEAQ. This CDR3 region has 13 residues. This chain's CDR3 is CASSPGGSWGYTF. CDR3 nucleotides: TGTGCCAGCAGCCCTGGGGGGAGCTGGGGCTACACCTTC.

The chain uses TRBV6-5 and TRBJ2-7, with D possibly being TRBD1 (6 bases). Trimming left V 5 bases short and J 2 bases short, with 13 bases between. The length of the CDR3 is 14 residues. The germline CDR1 and CDR2 sequences are MNHEY and SVGAGI. CDR3 DNA sequence: TGTGCCAGCAGTCCACGAGGGGGAACCTACGAGCAGTACTTC. Translating it yields CASSPRGGTYEQYF.

This chain connects TRBV11-2 to TRBJ2-1; 8 bases map to TRBD2. The CDR3 contains 14 residues. V was pared by 6 bases and J by 7 bases, with 8 bases of the junction left unmatched. Germline V CDR1 and CDR2: SGHAT, FQNNGV. In DNA form, the CDR3 reads TGTGCCAGCAGGCTCGGGGGGGCCCTAAATGAGCAGTTCTTC. Protein: CASRLGGALNEQFF. The whole variable domain, remainder taken from reference TRBV11-2 and TRBJ2-1, is EAGVAQSPRYKIIEKRQSVAFWCNPISGHATLYWYQQILGQGPKLLIQFQNNGVVDDSQLPKDRFSAERLKGVDSTLKIQPAKLEDSAVYLCASRLGGALNEQFFGPGTRLTVL.

This chain joins TRBV30 and TRBJ1-5, with TRBD1 matching over 9 bases. Germline V CDR1 and CDR2: GTSNPN, SVGIG (reference sequence). J was trimmed by 1 base and V by 3 bases; bases with no gene match: 13. The length of the CDR3 is 18 residues. CDR3 protein: CAWSSGTGPTSSNQPQHF. The DNA for the CDR3 is TGTGCCTGGAGCTCCGGGACAGGGCCTACCTCGAGCAATCAGCCCCAGCATTTT.

CDR3 sequence reads: CASSGGQGRQPQHF. CDR3 in DNA: TGTGCCAGCAGTGGCGGACAGGGGCGTCAGCCCCAGCATTTT. The chain couples TRBV2 to TRBJ1-5, with 9 bases identical to TRBD1. From germline, CDR1 is SNHLY and CDR2 FYNNEI. V trimming: 4 bases; J trimming: 6 bases; junction bases outside the gene matches: 4. The CDR3 is 14 amino acids.

V and J are TRBV5-4 and TRBJ1-6; possible D gene TRBD1, 6 bases. This CDR3 region has 14 residues. V shed 6 bases and J shed 10 bases, with 17 bases lying between them. Germline V gene sequence: CDR1 SGHNT, CDR2 YYREEE (reference sequence). CDR3 in amino acids: CASNEGRTDSPLHF. CDR3 DNA sequence: TGTGCCAGCAATGAGGGACGGACAGACTCACCCCTCCACTTT. Looking up the rest from reference TRBV5-4 and TRBJ1-6 gives the full variable domain: ETGVTQSPTHLIKTRGQQVTLRCSSQSGHNTVSWYQQALGQGPQFIFQYYREEENGRGNFPPRFSGLQFPNYSSELNVNALELDDSALYLCASNEGRTDSPLHFGNGTRLTVT.

The chain couples TRBV7-8 to TRBJ2-7, with D perhaps matching TRBD1 (6 bases). Germline-derived CDR1 and CDR2 are SGHVS and FQNEAQ. With 4 bases removed from V and 4 bases from J, the gap between germline ends came to 14 bases. The CDR3 sequence is 14 residues long. CDR3 sequence (DNA): TGTGCCAGCAGCTCGGACAGTTTGGGATACGAGCAGTACTTC. Translation: CASSSDSLGYEQYF. Together with reference TRBV7-8 and TRBJ2-7, the CDR3 gives the full variable domain: GAGVSQSPRYKVAKRGQDVALRCDPISGHVSLFWYQQALGQGPEFLTYFQNEAQLDKSGLPSDRFFAERPEGSVSTLKIQRTQQEDSAVYLCASSSDSLGYEQYFGPGTRLTVT.

The chain couples TRBV29-1 to TRBJ2-1; 7 bases line up with TRBD1. The V gene end was trimmed by 8 bases and the J gene end by 7 bases; junction bases not matched to a gene: 11. The CDR3 has 13 residues. Germline V lookup: CDR1 SQVTM, CDR2 ANQGSEA. Written as DNA, the CDR3 is TGCAGCCCCCTGGAGGACAGGACGAATGAGCAGTTCTTC. This translates into CSPLEDRTNEQFF.

This clone was seen just once. The chain employs TRBV9 and TRBJ1-1; 7 bases map to TRBD1. The junction had 8 bases not matched to a gene; V was cut back by 4 bases and J by 11 bases. The CDR3 loop spans 12 amino acids. Germline CDR1 reads SGDLS; CDR2 reads YYNGEE. The CDR3 DNA reads TGTGCCAGCAGCCTTCACCAGGGGGAGGCTTTCTTT. Protein sequence: CASSLHQGEAFF.

The chain joins TRBV5-4 to TRBJ1-2; a weak D match, TRBD1 (5 bases). There are 14 residues in the CDR3. Deletions cut 4 bases from V and 4 bases from J, with 14 bases between. Germline V CDR1 and CDR2: SGHNT, YYREEE (reference sequence). The CDR3 DNA reads TGTGCCAGCAGCCCTCCCGGTCAGGGCTATGGCTACACCTTC. This encodes CASSPPGQGYGYTF. The whole variable domain, remainder taken from reference TRBV5-4 and TRBJ1-2, is ETGVTQSPTHLIKTRGQQVTLRCSSQSGHNTVSWYQQALGQGPQFIFQYYREEENGRGNFPPRFSGLQFPNYSSELNVNALELDDSALYLCASSPPGQGYGYTFGSGTRLTVV.

The CDR3 sequence is CASSVGVLEGETQYF. CDR3 in DNA: TGTGCCAGCAGCGTAGGCGTTCTGGAGGGAGAGACCCAGTACTTC. The chain carries TRBV9 and TRBJ2-5; the D gene is possibly TRBD2 (6 bases). Per the germline V gene, CDR1 is SGDLS and CDR2 is YYNGEE. Trimming took off 0 bases at V and 4 bases at J, with 13 bases between the two ends. This CDR3 contains 15 residues.

This clone was seen just once. V is TRBV30 and J is TRBJ1-2, with unresolved D. The CDR3 is 15 amino acids. V lost 3 bases and J lost 2, with 16 bases in between. Per germline, CDR1 GTSNPN and CDR2 SVGIG (reference sequence). CDR3 nucleotide sequence: TGTGCCTGGAGGGACTCTCTGAGGCACAACTATGGCTACACCTTC. Its protein product is CAWRDSLRHNYGYTF.

The chain joins TRBV6-2 or TRBV6-3 to TRBJ2-5, with 9 bases aligning to TRBD2. The CDR3 is made up of 19 amino acids. The germline CDR1 and CDR2 sequences are MNHEY and SVGEGT. V shed 5 bases, J shed 2 bases, and the junction held 18 bases outside the gene matches. The CDR3 DNA is TGTGCCAGCAGTCCCTGGGGTAGCGGGGGCTCTCGCCTACAAGAGACCCAGTACTTC. Amino acid sequence: CASSPWGSGGSRLQETQYF.

This clone appeared a single time. V and J are TRBV3-1 (or the pseudogene TRBV3-2) and TRBJ2-5; maybe TRBD2 (6 bases). V was pared by 3 bases and J by 7 bases, with 9 bases between. CDR1 and CDR2 (germline): LGHDT, YNNKEL (reference sequence). This CDR3 has 12 residues. The CDR3 spells CASSQGLGTQYF. As DNA, the CDR3 is TGTGCCAGCAGCCAGGGACTCGGGACCCAGTACTTC.

This clone appeared a few times. CDR3 in DNA: TGTGCCATCAGTGAAATTCGGCAGGGGGCCCCTCTCTCTGGGGCCAACGTCCTGACTTTC. Protein sequence: CAISEIRQGAPLSGANVLTF. The chain uses TRBV10-3 and TRBJ2-6; the match to TRBD1 covers 8 bases. The junction had 13 bases not matched to a gene; V was cut back by 3 bases and J by 0 bases. This CDR3 has 20 residues. The germline V gene has CDR1 ENHRY and CDR2 SYGVKD.